This is a list of T cell receptor beta chains from one sample in a study of blood T cell repertoires in COVID-19. The table came from immunoSEQ multiplex PCR; TCRdb's copy has only in-frame clones and leaves some out. The sample records more than 100,000 clones, approximately 81% being singletons. Sequencing used peripheral blood. These receptors came from a man aged 60-69 years with acute or convalescent COVID-19. Each CDR3 is given with its conserved first and last residue. The order of the fields is V gene, D gene, clone size, J gene, CDR3 DNA, CDR3 protein. A D gene is named only where the DNA matches it firmly. Clone size, where shown, is once, few, many, or a class for clones that have expanded.

>TRBV21-1|NA|NA|TRBJ1-5
TGTGCCAGCAGCAAATACAGGGGGGGGAATCAGCCCCAGCATTTT
CASSKYRGGNQPQHF
>TRBV29-1|NA|NA|TRBJ2-7
TGCAGCGTTGAAGTGGTGGGCAGGGAGTACTTC
CSVEVVGREYF
>TRBV5-1|NA|NA|TRBJ2-5
TGCGCCAGCAGCTTGGACACTACGCAAGAGACCCAGTACTTC
CASSLDTTQETQYF
>TRBV6-5|NA|NA|TRBJ1-2
TGTGCCAGCAGTCCTGGACACTCCTATGGCTACACCTTC
CASSPGHSYGYTF
>TRBV6-6|NA|NA|TRBJ1-2
TGTGCCAGCAACTCCGGGATAAGCGGTGGCTACACCTTC
CASNSGISGGYTF
>TRBV5-1|TRBD2|NA|TRBJ2-3
TGCGCCAGCAGCTTGACCCTAGCGGGGTCCACAGATACGCAGTATTTT
CASSLTLAGSTDTQYF
>TRBV7-8|NA|NA|TRBJ1-6
TGTGCCAGCAGCCCCTGGCCAGCGAATTCACCCCTCCACTTT
CASSPWPANSPLHF
>TRBV3-1/TRBV3-2|TRBD2|few|TRBJ2-1
TGTGCCAGCAGCCAACCCAAGACTAGCGGGAGCTTGAATGAGCAGTTCTTC
CASSQPKTSGSLNEQFF
>TRBV7-2|TRBD1|NA|TRBJ2-7
TGTGCCAGCAGCTTAATGCGCGGACAGGGGGTCTTC
CASSLMRGQGVF
>TRBV10-3|NA|NA|TRBJ1-2
TGTGCCATCAGTGATGGGCCAGGTCCCGCGGGCGGCTACACCTTC
CAISDGPGPAGGYTF
>TRBV7-6|TRBD2|NA|TRBJ2-1
TGTGCCAGCAGCTTACTAGCGGGAGGGCCCGATGAGCAGTTCTTC
CASSLLAGGPDEQFF
>TRBV27|TRBD1|NA|TRBJ1-1
TGTGCCAGTTATGAAACAGGGGGAGGAAAAAATGAAGCTTTCTTT
CASYETGGGKNEAFF
>TRBV19|TRBD2|NA|TRBJ2-1
TGTGCCAGTAGTATCTTTCACGAGCGGGGGGGCCGTGAGCAGTTCTTC
CASSIFHERGGREQFF
>TRBV19|TRBD1|NA|TRBJ1-2
TGTGCCAGTAGTATAGATCGCGACAGGGCCCTAAGCTACACCTTC
CASSIDRDRALSYTF
>TRBV7-2|TRBD2|NA|TRBJ2-2
TGTGCCAGCAGGAAAGGGCTAGCGGGGGGTAAAACCGGGGAGCTGTTTTTT
CASRKGLAGGKTGELFF
>TRBV9|NA|NA|TRBJ1-1
TGTGCCAGCAGCTTCCGGGGAGAAGACACTGAAGCTTTCTTT
CASSFRGEDTEAFF
>TRBV27|NA|NA|TRBJ2-5
TGTGCCAGCAGCCCCCGGGACTACCAAGAGACCCAGTACTTC
CASSPRDYQETQYF
>TRBV19|TRBD1|NA|TRBJ1-6
TGTGCCAGTACCGCCGGGACAGCAGATAATTCACCCCTCCACTTT
CASTAGTADNSPLHF
>TRBV11-1|NA|NA|TRBJ2-1
TGTGCCAGCAGTCAAATGGACAGAAACAATGAGCAGTTCTTC
CASSQMDRNNEQFF
>TRBV9|NA|few|TRBJ1-2
TGTGCCAGCAGCCCCCGACCAGGGAAGAACCTCTATGGCTACACCTTC
CASSPRPGKNLYGYTF
>TRBV5-1|TRBD1|NA|TRBJ2-7
TGCGCCAGCAGTCTTGCCGGGACAGGGGGACATCAAGAGCAGTACTTC
CASSLAGTGGHQEQYF
>TRBV6-2/TRBV6-3|TRBD1|NA|TRBJ1-5
TGTGCCAGCAGTTACGGGGACAGGAATCAGCCCCAGCATTTT
CASSYGDRNQPQHF
>TRBV4-1|NA|NA|TRBJ1-5
TGCGCCAGCAGCCAAGATGGTGGGGCGGTGGGCAATCAGCCCCAGCATTTT
CASSQDGGAVGNQPQHF
>TRBV21-1|NA|NA|TRBJ2-1
TGTGCCAGCAGCACCGGGACTGGACTAGCCCAGAACGACAATGAGCAGTTCTTC
CASSTGTGLAQNDNEQFF
>TRBV3-1/TRBV3-2|NA|NA|TRBJ1-3
TGTGCCAGCAGCTGGACAGCTTCTGGAAACACCATATATTTT
CASSWTASGNTIYF
>TRBV27|NA|NA|TRBJ1-5
TGTGCCAGCAGTCCCGGATGGAGAATGCATTTT
CASSPGWRMHF
>TRBV27|NA|NA|TRBJ2-1
TGTGCCAGCAGACTACCCGGGACAAACTACAATGAGCAGTTCTTC
CASRLPGTNYNEQFF
>TRBV12-5|NA|once|TRBJ1-4
TGTGCTAGTGGTTTAGGACAAGTCCGGGAAAAACTGTTTTTT
CASGLGQVREKLFF
>TRBV5-6|TRBD2|NA|TRBJ2-3
TGTGCCAGCAGCTTGGGACTAGCGGGAGGCTCTCGCGATACGCAGTATTTT
CASSLGLAGGSRDTQYF
>TRBV30|TRBD1|once|TRBJ1-6
TGTGCCTGGAGTCGGACAGGGGAGTCACCCCTCCACTTT
CAWSRTGESPLHF
>TRBV18|TRBD2|NA|TRBJ2-1
TGTGCCAGCTCACACGTTAGCGGGGGGGCCTCCGGGACCTACAATGAGCAGTTCTTC
CASSHVSGGASGTYNEQFF
>TRBV6-1|NA|NA|TRBJ1-2
TGTGCCAGCAGTGAGCAGGGATCGGATGGCTACACCTTC
CASSEQGSDGYTF
>TRBV6-5|NA|NA|TRBJ2-2
TGTGCCAGCAGGGTACAGGGTATTCCCGGGGAGCTGTTTTTT
CASRVQGIPGELFF
>TRBV6-5|NA|NA|TRBJ2-6
TGTGCCAGCGAGAATGGCTCTGGGGCCAACGTCCTGACTTTC
CASENGSGANVLTF